The next 3 T cell receptor beta chains were all read from a single sample in a study of beta chain features in type 1 diabetes. Their cognate antigens are unknown. Study results and caveats: Among patients with Type 1 diabetes, TCRB CDR3s were moderately but significantly shorter in every one of the four CD4+ subsets.

Since all of the isolated RNA was reverse transcribed, expressed TCRB transcripts were what got sequenced. The table came from immunoSEQ multiplex PCR; TCRdb's copy has only in-frame clones and leaves some out. The repertoire holds about 660,000 clones, with around 15% as singletons. Specimen: naive CD4+ T cells from blood. All receptors derive from a man between 18 and 29 years old with type 1 diabetes.

This clone turned up a few times. The rearrangement joins TRBV29-1 to TRBJ2-3, with D possibly TRBD2 on 5 matching bases. V was shortened by 6 bases and J by 5 bases, with 18 bases between the two germline ends. The germline CDR1 and CDR2 sequences are SQVTM and ANQGSEA. The CDR3 loop spans 14 amino acids. The chain's CDR3 is CSVAARVAGDTQYF. Here the CDR3 DNA reads TGCAGCGTAGCAGCGAGGGTCGCTGGAGATACGCAGTATTTT.

This clone came up a few times. V is TRBV28 and J is TRBJ2-7; maybe TRBD1 (6 bases). Trimming took off 10 bases at V and 0 bases at J, with 13 bases between the two ends. The CDR3 is 13 residues long. Looked up from germline, CDR1 is MDHEN and CDR2 is SYDVKM. In nucleotides, the CDR3 is TGTGCCACCGTAAAAGGGGGCTCCTACGAGCAGTACTTC. Residues: CATVKGGSYEQYF.

V gene TRBV6-6 combines with J gene TRBJ2-3; D unclear. Trimming took 0 bases from V and 5 from J, leaving 9 bases between them. CDR3 size: 14 residues. The V gene's germline CDR1 is MNHNY and CDR2 SVGAGI (reference sequence). CDR3 sequence: CASSYSTAGDTQYF. CDR3 DNA sequence: TGTGCCAGCAGTTACTCGACGGCTGGAGATACGCAGTATTTT.